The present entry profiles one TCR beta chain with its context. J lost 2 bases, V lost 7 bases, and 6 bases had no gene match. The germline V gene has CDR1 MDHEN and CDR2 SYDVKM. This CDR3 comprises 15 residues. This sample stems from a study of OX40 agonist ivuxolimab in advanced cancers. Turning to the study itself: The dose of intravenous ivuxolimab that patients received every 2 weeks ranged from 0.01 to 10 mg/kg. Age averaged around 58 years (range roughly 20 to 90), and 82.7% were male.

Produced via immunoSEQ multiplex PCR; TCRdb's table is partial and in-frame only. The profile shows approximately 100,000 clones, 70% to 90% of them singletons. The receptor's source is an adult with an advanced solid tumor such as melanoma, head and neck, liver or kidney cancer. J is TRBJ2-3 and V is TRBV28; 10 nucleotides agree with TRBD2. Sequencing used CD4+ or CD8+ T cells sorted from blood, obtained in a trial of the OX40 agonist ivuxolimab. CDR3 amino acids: CASTIAGGYTDTQYF. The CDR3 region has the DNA TGTGCCAGCACCATAGCGGGAGGTTACACAGATACGCAGTATTTT.